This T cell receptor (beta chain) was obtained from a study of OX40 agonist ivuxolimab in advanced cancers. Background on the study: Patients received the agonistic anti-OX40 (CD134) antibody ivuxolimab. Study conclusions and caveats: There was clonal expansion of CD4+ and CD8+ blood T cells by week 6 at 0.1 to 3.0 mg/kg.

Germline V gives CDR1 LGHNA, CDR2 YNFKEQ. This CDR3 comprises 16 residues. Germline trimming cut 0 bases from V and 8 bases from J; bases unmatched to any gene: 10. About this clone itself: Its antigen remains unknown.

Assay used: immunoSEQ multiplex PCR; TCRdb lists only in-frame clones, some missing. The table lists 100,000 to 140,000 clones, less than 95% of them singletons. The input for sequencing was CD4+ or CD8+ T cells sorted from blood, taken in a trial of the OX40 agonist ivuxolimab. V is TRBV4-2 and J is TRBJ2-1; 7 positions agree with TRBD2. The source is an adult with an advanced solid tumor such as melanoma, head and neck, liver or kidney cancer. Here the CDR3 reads CASSQDLSGIGDEQFF. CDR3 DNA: TGTGCCAGCAGCCAAGATTTAAGCGGGATTGGCGATGAGCAGTTCTTC.